Shown below are 8 T cell receptor beta chains from a single sample sequenced in a study of shared clonotypes between healthy human individuals. The naive CD8 fraction comprised CD45RO-negative cells positively selected for CCR7 and excluded terminally differentiated effector memory CD45RA+ cells. Measured with immunoSEQ multiplex PCR; TCRdb has only the in-frame clones, and not every one. The sample shows about 1,800,000 clones, 85% to 95% of them seen only once. Specimen: naive CD8+ T cells sorted from blood. The receptor source for this set is a man aged 18 to 30 in good health.

The rearrangement links TRBV27 to TRBJ2-7; no reliable D call. CDR3 size: 14 residues. Trimming left V 3 bases short and J 0 bases short, with 9 bases between. The germline gives CDR1 MNHEY, CDR2 SMNVEV (reference sequence). The CDR3, as DNA: TGTGCCAGCAGTTTCGGCGGCCTCTCCTACGAGCAGTACTTC. Translated, it gives CASSFGGLSYEQYF.

This rearrangement joins TRBV9 to TRBJ2-7, with TRBD1 matching 10 bases. Germline trimming cut 4 bases from V and 2 bases from J; bases unmatched to any gene: 6. The CDR3 spans 15 residues. Germline V CDR1 and CDR2: SGDLS, YYNGEE. The CDR3 nucleotides are TGTGCCAGCAGCCATACCGGGACAGGGGCCTACGAGCAGTACTTC. Residues: CASSHTGTGAYEQYF.

The chain recombines TRBV6-1 with TRBJ1-4, with a possible D match to TRBD1 (5 bases). Germline V gives CDR1 MNHNS, CDR2 SASEGT. This CDR3 spans 15 amino acids. V lost 4 bases and J 6 bases, leaving 15 bases between the germline ends. The DNA of the CDR3 is TGTGCCAGCAGTGCACCGTGGGGAGGGGATGAAAAACTGTTTTTT. This sequence encodes CASSAPWGGDEKLFF.

The CDR3 region has the DNA TGTGCCAGCAGCCAAGGGACAGGCGGAGGGTTTGGTGAAGCTTTCTTT. Residues: CASSQGTGGGFGEAFF. J is TRBJ1-1 and V is TRBV4-2, with TRBD1 matching over 7 bases. Germline V gene sequence: CDR1 LGHNA, CDR2 YNFKEQ. The CDR3 sequence is 16 residues long. V gave up 1 base and J gave up 7 bases; unmatched junction bases: 12.

The genes are TRBV15 and TRBJ2-5; D possibly uses TRBD1 or TRBD2 (5 bases each). Deletions cut 9 bases from V and 3 bases from J, with 17 bases between. Germline values: CDR1 LNHNV, CDR2 YYDKDF (reference sequence). CDR3 length: 14 amino acids. The CDR3 region is CATSVRDPEETQYF. The CDR3 DNA reads as TGTGCCACTTCTGTCCGGGACCCCGAAGAGACCCAGTACTTC.

The DNA for the CDR3 is TGTGCCAGCAGCTTAGCGCTGGGGGAACGAAACACCATATATTTT. Its translation is CASSLALGERNTIYF. This rearrangement joins TRBV7-9 to TRBJ1-3; perhaps TRBD1 as D (5 bases). This CDR3 has 15 amino acids. V lost 0 bases, J lost 5 bases, and 11 bases lay in between. The V gene's germline CDR1 is SEHNR and CDR2 FQNEAQ (reference sequence).

In the case of this clone: Other DNA sequences within the sample encode an identical CDR3. This rearrangement joins TRBV6-5 to TRBJ2-7; tentative D call: TRBD1 (6 bases). V shed 4 bases and J shed 0 bases, with 7 bases lying between them. In germline, CDR1 is MNHEY, CDR2 SVGAGI. This CDR3 has 13 amino acids. As DNA, the CDR3 is TGTGCCAGCAGTTTCAGGGGCTCCTACGAGCAGTACTTC. It encodes CASSFRGSYEQYF.

The chain links TRBV7-9 to TRBJ2-3; D remains ambiguous. The CDR3 extends over 10 amino acids. Looked up from germline, CDR1 is SEHNR and CDR2 is FQNEAQ (reference sequence). V was pared by 10 bases and J by 3 bases, with 5 bases between. As DNA, the CDR3 is TGTGCCAACGATACAGATACGCAGTATTTT. This sequence encodes CANDTDTQYF. The full variable domain, its missing parts supplied by reference TRBV7-9 and TRBJ2-3, is DTGVSQNPRHKITKRGQNVTFRCDPISEHNRLYWYRQTLGQGPEFLTYFQNEAQLEKSRLLSDRFSAERPKGSFSTLEIQRTEQGDSAMYLCANDTDTQYFGPGTRLTVL.